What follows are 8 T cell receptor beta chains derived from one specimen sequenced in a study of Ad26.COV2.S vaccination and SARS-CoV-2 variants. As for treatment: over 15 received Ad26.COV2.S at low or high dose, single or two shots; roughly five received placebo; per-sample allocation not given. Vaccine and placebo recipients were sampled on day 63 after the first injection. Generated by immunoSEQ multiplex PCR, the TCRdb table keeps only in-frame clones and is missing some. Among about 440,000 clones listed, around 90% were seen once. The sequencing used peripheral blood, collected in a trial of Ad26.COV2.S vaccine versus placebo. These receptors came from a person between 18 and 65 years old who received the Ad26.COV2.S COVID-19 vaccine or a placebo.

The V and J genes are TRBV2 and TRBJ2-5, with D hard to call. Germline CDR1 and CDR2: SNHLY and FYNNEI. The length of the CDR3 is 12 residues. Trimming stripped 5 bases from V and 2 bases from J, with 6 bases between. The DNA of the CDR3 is TGTGCCAGCAGTCCGGAGCAAGAGACCCAGTACTTC. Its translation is CASSPEQETQYF.

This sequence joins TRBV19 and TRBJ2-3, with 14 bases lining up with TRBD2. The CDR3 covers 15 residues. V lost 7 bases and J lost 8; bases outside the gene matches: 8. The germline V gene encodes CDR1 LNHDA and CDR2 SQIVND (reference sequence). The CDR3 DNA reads TGTGCCAGTAAGCCGGGACTAGCGGGAGTTTTTACGCAGTATTTT. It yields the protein CASKPGLAGVFTQYF.

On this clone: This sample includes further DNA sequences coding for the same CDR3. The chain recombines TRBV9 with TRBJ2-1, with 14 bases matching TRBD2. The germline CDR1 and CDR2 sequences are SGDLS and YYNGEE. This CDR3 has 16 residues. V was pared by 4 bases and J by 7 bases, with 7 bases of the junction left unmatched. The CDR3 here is CASSPRLAGGPNEQFF. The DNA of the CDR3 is TGTGCCAGCAGCCCCCGACTAGCGGGAGGGCCAAATGAGCAGTTCTTC.

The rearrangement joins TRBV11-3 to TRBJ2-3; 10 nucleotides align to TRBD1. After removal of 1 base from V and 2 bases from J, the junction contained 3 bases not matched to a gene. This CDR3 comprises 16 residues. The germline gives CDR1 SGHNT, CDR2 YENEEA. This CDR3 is CASSLGTGGITDTQYF. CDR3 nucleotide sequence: TGTGCCAGCAGCTTAGGGACAGGGGGAATCACAGATACGCAGTATTTT.

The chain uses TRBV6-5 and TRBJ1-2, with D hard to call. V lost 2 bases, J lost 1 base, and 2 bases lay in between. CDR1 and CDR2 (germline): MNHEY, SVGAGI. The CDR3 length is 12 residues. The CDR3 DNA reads TGTGCCAGCAGTTACAATAACTATGGCTACACCTTC. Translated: CASSYNNYGYTF.

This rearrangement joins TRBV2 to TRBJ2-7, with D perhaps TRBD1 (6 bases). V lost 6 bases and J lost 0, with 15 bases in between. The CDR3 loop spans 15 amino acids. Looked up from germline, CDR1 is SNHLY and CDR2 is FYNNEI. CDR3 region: CASSLDRTPSYEQYF. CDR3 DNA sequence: TGTGCCAGCAGCCTTGACAGGACCCCCTCCTACGAGCAGTACTTC.

CDR3 residues: CASSLTSGANVLTF. The CDR3 DNA follows: TGTGCCAGCAGCTTAACATCCGGGGCCAACGTCCTGACTTTC. The chain employs TRBV13 and TRBJ2-6; D unresolved. The V end lost 2 bases, the J end lost 4 bases, and 6 bases lay between the germline ends. Germline CDR1 PRHDT, CDR2 FYEKMQ (reference sequence). The CDR3 has 14 residues.

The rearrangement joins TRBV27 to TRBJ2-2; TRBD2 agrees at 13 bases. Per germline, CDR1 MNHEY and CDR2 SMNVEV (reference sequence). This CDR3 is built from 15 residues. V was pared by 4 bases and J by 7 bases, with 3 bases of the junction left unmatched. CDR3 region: CASSWTSGSSGELFF. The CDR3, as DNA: TGTGCCAGCAGTTGGACTAGCGGGAGTAGCGGGGAGCTGTTTTTT.